This T cell receptor beta chain stems from a study of early T cells in non-severe SARS-CoV-2 infection (dated by TCRdb to the early 2020s). Context from the whole study: Because TCR sequencing relied on bulk RNA taken from unsorted whole blood, pairing of alpha and beta chains was not possible.

Library method: 5' RACE. Instrument on record: NextSeq 500. Unique molecular identifiers were attached to individual cDNA molecules in the TCR library protocol so that sequencing error and PCR bias could be corrected. Both TCR alpha and beta chains were sequenced, and tight co-correlation was observed between alpha and beta sequence abundances in each sample. The paper's data handling went like this. Decombinator V4 was used to annotate TCR sequences for V gene, J gene and CDR3. TCRs were defined as expanded if a significant change between any two time points was detected under a Poisson model with p below 0.0001. TCR abundances were normalised to the total number of TCRs sequenced in each sample and reported as counts per million. MAIT TCRs were defined by TRAV1-2 paired with TRAJ12, TRAJ20 or TRAJ33, and iNKT TCRs by TRAV10 paired with TRAJ18. A search of VDJdb, accessed on 1 November 2021, was run for TCRs annotated to CMV, EBV and SARS-CoV-2, with TCRs annotated for multiple antigens excluded. TCRdb applied fastp at Q25 and MiXCR to the public reads, then kept only in-frame beta chains. Every entry covers one CDR3 protein and lists the most common genes and DNA from its rows. TCRdb assigned the V and J calls; the authors' analysis was not used. This sample has some 80,000 distinct CDR3 sequences in its table, and approximately 12% of those were observed once. The ten biggest clones cover about 3% of the sample.

Beyond this particular receptor, the publication reports: VDJdb matching was skewed toward anti-spike CD8 responses and likely underestimated virus-specific expansions by missing private and CD4 specificities.

This clonotype has just a few counts. This clone's antigen is unknown. No base qualities exist here, and no much larger clone lies one base off it. From the cysteine through the phenylalanine, the CDR3 covers 14 amino acids. Only the CDR3 part of the read is kept: 42 bases, read in frame from the first base. The trim is 2 bases for V and 8 bases for J, with a gap of 13 bases between the germline ends. This was a case-control study nested in a cohort of healthcare workers in London, UK, who had nasopharyngeal swab PCR tests and blood samples taken every week. Between 23 and 31 March 2020, the week of the UK lockdown, healthcare workers were enrolled and then followed up weekly for as long as 16 weeks.

The origin of this receptor is an adult who was a healthcare worker with PCR-confirmed SARS-CoV-2 infection or an uninfected control (not recorded which). The rearrangement joined TRBV12-3 or TRBV12-4 to TRBJ2-1; TRBD1 is perhaps the D gene, given 5 matching bases. The sequenced sample was whole blood. The CDR3 region has the sequence CASSLSLRVHEQFF. The DNA sequence is TGTGCCAGCAGTTTATCTCTCAGGGTACATGAGCAGTTCTTC.